The 28 T cell receptor beta chains presented below share a single source sample, sequenced in a study of blood T cells in healthy people across ages. Primers used in a second PCR of about 7 to 12 cycles were a sample-barcoded 5' primer and a J-beta primer mix. TCRdb called the 5' RACE reads again in MiXCR, with one record for every CDR3 protein. The sample holds approximately 800,000 distinct CDR3 sequences, roughly 40% seen once. The sample taken for sequencing was blood. These receptors came from a man between 18 and 35 years old in good health.

This clonotype occurred a few times. The rearrangement joins TRBV5-1 to TRBJ1-1; the D is unclear. The length of the CDR3 is 13 residues. In germline, CDR1 is SGHRS, CDR2 YFSETQ. Trimming pared 0 bases from V and 5 bases from J, leaving 8 bases between. The CDR3 DNA is TGCGCCAGCAGCTTGGTGGGGATTACTGAAGCTTTCTTT. Protein product: CASSLVGITEAFF. The whole variable domain, filled in from reference TRBV5-1 and TRBJ1-1, reads KAGVTQTPRYLIKTRGQQVTLSCSPISGHRSVSWYQQTPGQGLQFLFEYFSETQRNKGNFPGRFSGRQFSNSRSEMNVSTLELGDSALYLCASSLVGITEAFFGQGTRLTVV.

CDR3 sequence reads: CASTRGGVNTEQYF. For the CDR3, the DNA is TGTGCCAGCACCCGAGGGGGAGTGAACACTGAGCAGTACTTC. The chain joins TRBV7-9 to TRBJ2-5, with D perhaps TRBD1 (6 bases). Germline loops: CDR1 SEHNR, CDR2 FQNEAQ (reference sequence). The CDR3 is 14 residues long. V lost 7 bases to trimming and J lost 11 bases, with 23 bases between them. The variable domain in full, with the rest retrieved from reference TRBV7-9 and TRBJ2-5, is DTGVSQNPRHKITKRGQNVTFRCDPISEHNRLYWYRQTLGQGPEFLTYFQNEAQLEKSRLLSDRFSAERPKGSFSTLEIQRTEQGDSAMYLCASTRGGVNTEQYFGPGTRLLVL.

This clonotype was counted at least ten times. CDR3 region: CASSQVQGSTYEQYF. CDR3 DNA: TGTGCCAGCAGCCAAGTACAGGGGAGTACCTACGAGCAGTACTTC. The chain combines TRBV4-2 with TRBJ2-7, with TRBD1 matching 7 bases. Per germline, CDR1 LGHNA and CDR2 YNFKEQ. The CDR3 runs to 15 residues. The J segment lost 2 bases and the V segment lost 1 base, leaving 5 bases of the junction unmatched.

The chain joins TRBV4-1 to TRBJ1-2, with TRBD1 as a possible D gene (6 bases). V lost 2 bases, J lost 4 bases, and 17 bases lay in between. The CDR3 spans 16 residues. Germline assignment: CDR1 MGHRA and CDR2 YSYEKL. CDR3 nucleotide sequence: TGCGCCAGCAGCCAAACAAGAGGGGGACACACCTATGGCTACACCTTC. Protein sequence: CASSQTRGGHTYGYTF.

Concerning this clonotype: Just one base apart from a much larger clone, this may be a read error. This rearrangement joins TRBV9 to TRBJ1-1; possibly TRBD1 for D (5 bases). Germline V gene data show CDR1 as SGDLS and CDR2 as YYNGEE. The CDR3 contains 14 residues. In DNA form, the CDR3 reads TGTGCCCGCAGCGACGGACAACGATACACTGAAGCTTTCTTT. It is translated as CARSDGQRYTEAFF.

The chain's CDR3 is CASSLKPRPDGANQPQHF. DNA of the CDR3: TGTGCCAGCAGTCTCAAACCCCGGCCAGACGGGGCCAATCAGCCCCAGCATTTT. The V gene is TRBV12-3 or TRBV12-4, the J gene TRBJ1-5; D may be TRBD1 (5 bases). This CDR3 has 18 amino acids. The V end lost 5 bases, the J end lost 3 bases, and 23 bases lay between the germline ends.

The sample holds many counts of this clonotype. This chain connects TRBV6-6 to TRBJ2-5; D is ambiguous. V was clipped by 3 bases and J by 1 base, with 6 bases between them. The CDR3 is 13 residues long. Germline lookup yields CDR1 MNHNY and CDR2 SVGAGI (reference sequence). CDR3 sequence (DNA): TGTGCCAGCAGTTATTCGGGCCAAGAGACCCAGTACTTC. As protein: CASSYSGQETQYF.

This clonotype was counted many times. The CDR3 bases are TGTGCCAGCAGCTCCGGGACAGAGCAGTTCTTC. Its translation: CASSSGTEQFF. The V gene is TRBV7-9, the J gene TRBJ2-1; D may be TRBD1 (6 bases). CDR1 and CDR2 (germline): SEHNR, FQNEAQ (reference sequence). The length of the CDR3 is 11 residues. V dropped 4 bases and J dropped 10 bases, with 8 bases sitting between them.

DNA of the CDR3: TGCGCCAGCAGCTTGGGGACAGGGGGTAAGACTGAAGCTTTCTTT. Translating gives CASSLGTGGKTEAFF. The rearrangement uses TRBV5-1 and TRBJ1-1, with 10 bases identical to TRBD1. Germline assignment: CDR1 SGHRS and CDR2 YFSETQ. The CDR3 extends over 15 amino acids. After removal of 0 bases from V and 5 bases from J, the junction contained 4 bases not matched to a gene.

The sample holds a few counts of this clonotype. J is TRBJ1-1 and V is TRBV5-1; no definite D call. This CDR3 has 14 residues. V was shortened by 6 bases and J by 8 bases, with 20 bases between the two germline ends. The germline gives CDR1 SGHRS, CDR2 YFSETQ. The CDR3 DNA follows: TGCGCCAGCACCCTCTCGGGAGGCAGAGCGGAAGCTTTCTTT. Protein: CASTLSGGRAEAFF.

Concerning this clonotype: This may arise from a read error, as a much more abundant clone is one base away. V usage is TRBV12-3 or TRBV12-4 and J usage is TRBJ1-2; tentative D call: TRBD1 (6 bases). The CDR3 has 14 residues. V lost 5 bases, J lost 10 bases, and 20 bases lay in between. In DNA, the CDR3 is TGTGCCAGCAGTGTCCACGGGGGCTTGGGCGACTACACCTTC. This translates into CASSVHGGLGDYTF.

The chain has TRBV12-3 or TRBV12-4 and TRBJ2-2; D unresolved. The CDR3 consists of 14 residues. V was clipped by 2 bases and J by 5 bases, with 9 bases between them. For the CDR3, the DNA is TGTGCCAGCAGTTTATTGACATCGACCGGGGAGCTGTTTTTT. Its translation: CASSLLTSTGELFF.

This clonotype appeared a single time. At one of its ends the junction is not consistent with the germline gene, which may arise from a read error. The CDR3 here is CSVEGAGANVPTF. As DNA, the CDR3 is TGCAGCGTTGAGGGGGCTGGGGCCAACGTCCCGACTTTC. This sequence joins TRBV29-1 and TRBJ2-6; D is perhaps TRBD1 (6 bases). Germline V gene sequence: CDR1 SQVTM, CDR2 ANQGSEA. This CDR3 is built from 13 residues.

This clonotype has just a few counts. The chain employs TRBV20-1 and TRBJ1-1; D unresolved. Germline V gene data show CDR1 as DFQATT and CDR2 as SNEGSKA (reference sequence). CDR3 length: 15 amino acids. V lost 0 bases to trimming and J lost 1 base, with 12 bases between them. The CDR3 DNA sequence: TGCAGTGCTAGAGAACGCGTTTGGGAGAACACTGAAGCTTTCTTT. Its translation is CSARERVWENTEAFF.

As regards this clonotype: A read error may produce the germline difference seen at one junction end. This sequence joins TRBV28 and TRBJ2-3, with a possible D match to TRBD2 (7 bases). Per the germline V gene, CDR1 is MDHEN and CDR2 is SYDVKM. The CDR3 is 15 amino acids. CDR3 bases: TGTGCCTGCAGTTTACGGGGGGCGTTTACAGATACGCAGTATTTT. This sequence encodes CACSLRGAFTDTQYF.

V gene TRBV6-2 or TRBV6-3 combines with J gene TRBJ2-5; D possibly corresponds to TRBD1 (6 bases). Deletions cut 7 bases from V and 5 bases from J, with 14 bases between. The CDR3 covers 13 residues. Germline loops: CDR1 MNHEY, CDR2 SVGEGT. The CDR3 protein is CASNRQVWETQYF. Here the CDR3 DNA reads TGTGCCAGCAACCGACAGGTTTGGGAGACCCAGTACTTC.

Worth noting for this clonotype: This may be a read error, as it is one base from a much larger clone. This chain joins TRBV7-3 and TRBJ2-1, with a weak D call TRBD1 (5 bases). The closer fit of TRBJ2-7 to the DNA end suggests the J call may be wrong. Germline V lookup: CDR1 SGHTA, CDR2 FQGTGA. The CDR3 is 15 residues long. CDR3: CASSPGQINYNEQYF. The CDR3 DNA reads TGTGCCAGCAGCCCCGGACAAATCAACTACAATGAGCAGTACTTC.

This chain uses TRBV29-1 with TRBJ1-1; D uncertain. Trimming removed 1 base at V and 1 base at J, with 7 bases between. Germline CDR1 reads SQVTM; CDR2 reads ANQGSEA. The CDR3 has 13 residues. This CDR3 reads CSVEADSNTEAFF. Written as DNA, the CDR3 is TGCAGCGTTGAAGCCGATTCGAACACTGAAGCTTTCTTT.

This clonotype was picked up a small number of times. The rearrangement joins TRBV5-5 to TRBJ1-1, with a weak D call TRBD1 (5 bases). The length of the CDR3 is 15 residues. Germline V CDR1 and CDR2: SGHKS, YYEKEE (reference sequence). Trimming shortened V by 2 bases and J by 6 bases, and 17 bases separated the two germline ends. The CDR3 DNA reads TGTGCCAGCAGCTTAACGGGGGATCCTAGCGCTGAAGCTTTCTTT. Residues: CASSLTGDPSAEAFF.

The chain joins TRBV20-1 to TRBJ1-6; D gene ambiguous. The V gene lost 6 bases and the J gene lost 6 bases, with 18 bases spanning the gap. Germline loops: CDR1 DFQATT, CDR2 SNEGSKA (reference sequence). This CDR3 is built from 15 residues. The CDR3 DNA is TGCAGTGCCGAGAAAGAAGCCTGGGGTAATTCACCCCTCCACTTT. This sequence encodes CSAEKEAWGNSPLHF.

This chain connects TRBV10-3 to TRBJ1-2, with 8 positions matching TRBD1. V gave up 5 bases and J gave up 6 bases; unmatched junction bases: 11. In germline, CDR1 is ENHRY, CDR2 SYGVKD. The CDR3 length is 15 residues. The CDR3 DNA sequence: TGTGCCATCAGTTTAAAGGACAGGGCATTGGATGGCTACACCTTC. Protein sequence: CAISLKDRALDGYTF.

This clonotype was counted only a few times. V gene TRBV24-1 combines with J gene TRBJ2-7; D is ambiguous. Trimming cost V 7 bases and J 1 base, with 10 bases left between them. The CDR3 contains 13 residues. Germline assignment: CDR1 KGHDR and CDR2 SFDVKD. CDR3 DNA: TGTGCCACCAGGCGGCCTAATTCCTACGAGCAGTACTTC. Amino acids: CATRRPNSYEQYF.

The chain carries TRBV5-4 and TRBJ2-7; a weak D match, TRBD1 (6 bases). Deletions cut 2 bases from V and 5 bases from J, with 11 bases between. In germline, CDR1 is SGHNT, CDR2 YYREEE (reference sequence). The CDR3 runs to 13 residues. The DNA of the CDR3 is TGTGCCAGCAGCTTCAGGGGTGGCCACGAGCAGTACTTC. Its protein is CASSFRGGHEQYF.

This clonotype showed up just a few times. The V call is TRBV15, the J call TRBJ2-1; a weak D match, TRBD1 (6 bases). The DNA end is more similar to TRBJ2-7, so the J call may be wrong. The CDR3 loop spans 16 amino acids. CDR1 LNHNV and CDR2 YYDKDF come from the germline V gene (reference sequence). The CDR3 sequence: CATSRDLRGWDNEQYF. The CDR3 coding sequence is TGTGCCACCAGCAGAGATTTGAGGGGATGGGACAATGAGCAGTACTTC.

This sequence joins TRBV25-1 and TRBJ2-4, with a tentative D call TRBD1 (6 bases). With the DNA end fitting TRBJ2-7 better, the J assignment may be wrong. This CDR3 comprises 14 residues. The germline V gene encodes CDR1 MGHDK and CDR2 SYGVNS. Here the CDR3 reads CASVPQGGAFEQYF. Here the CDR3 DNA reads TGTGCCAGCGTCCCACAGGGTGGGGCGTTCGAGCAGTACTTC.

With regard to this clonotype: A much more abundant neighbour one base away suggests this may be a read error. The chain is built from TRBV5-1 and TRBJ1-2; D gene unclear. Germline CDR1 is SGHRS and CDR2 is YFSETQ. The CDR3 is 14 amino acids. V lost 4 bases and J 1 base, leaving 11 bases between the germline ends. The chain's CDR3 is CASSVEGYNYGYTF. The CDR3 DNA reads as TGCGCCAGCAGCGTGGAGGGTTATAACTATGGCTACACCTTC.

This rearrangement joins TRBV28 to TRBJ2-1; D is undetermined. The better agreement between TRBJ2-7 and the DNA end casts doubt on the J call. Per germline, CDR1 MDHEN and CDR2 SYDVKM. The CDR3 contains 13 residues. The CDR3 sequence: CASTGPTYNEQYF. In DNA form, the CDR3 reads TGTGCCAGCACTGGCCCAACCTACAATGAGCAGTACTTC.

The chain links TRBV7-8 to TRBJ2-7; 7 bases are shared with TRBD2. Looked up from germline, CDR1 is SGHVS and CDR2 is FQNEAQ. V trimming: 3 bases; J trimming: 0 bases; junction bases outside the gene matches: 17. This CDR3 has 19 residues. CDR3 bases: TGTGCCAGCAGCTTGCTAACATGGACTAGTAGTCTCGGCTCCTACGAGCAGTACTTC. Translation: CASSLLTWTSSLGSYEQYF.